In its sample, the clone carrying this TCR beta chain was seen once. These data belong to a study of cytomegalovirus exposure and HLA in healthy donors. 60 Vbeta and 13 Jbeta primers were used in PCR. Sequencing used immunoSEQ multiplex PCR; TCRdb keeps in-frame clones, though not all of them. This table has approximately 150,000 clones, 75% to 90% appearing once. The germline V gene has CDR1 SGHRS and CDR2 YFSETQ. The CDR3 has 15 residues. Deletions cut 4 bases from V and 6 bases from J, with 14 bases between. This receptor was identified in a woman under 40 in good health and CMV-seronegative. The sample was PBMCs. The gene calls are TRBV5-1 and TRBJ1-6; possible D gene TRBD1, 5 bases. The CDR3: CASSLRDGSNSPLHF. The CDR3 region has the DNA TGCGCCAGCAGCCTCCGGGACGGGAGTAATTCACCCCTCCACTTT.